The source of this T cell receptor (beta chain) is a study of cytomegalovirus exposure and HLA in healthy donors. In the case of this clone: Its antigen is currently unknown.

The data were produced by immunoSEQ multiplex PCR, yet TCRdb's version contains in-frame clones alone and is incomplete. This table has about 120,000 clones, about nine tenths appearing once. Germline loops: CDR1 SGDLS, CDR2 YYNGEE. The CDR3 is 17 amino acids. Trimming cost V 0 bases and J 0 bases; bases outside gene matches: 5. The study, taken as a whole, reports: Later, an analysis found that TCR clusters from the first cohort tended to co-occur in the roughly 120 validation repertoires. Generally TCR sequences proved uncommon, though certain public TCRs appeared in numerous donors.

The donors were members of the validation cohort comprising some 120 subjects, separate from the roughly 700-subject first cohort. The sample was PBMCs. The genes are TRBV9 and TRBJ2-3; 9 bases are a match to TRBD2. This clonotype was sampled from a woman aged 18-29 years in good health and CMV-seronegative. The CDR3 here is CASSVAPSGASTDTQYF. The CDR3 DNA reads TGTGCCAGCAGCGTAGCCCCTAGCGGGGCTAGCACAGATACGCAGTATTTT.